Each of the 20 T cell receptor beta chains below was sequenced from the same sample in a study of OX40 agonist ivuxolimab in advanced cancers. The library relied on the immunoSEQ multiplex PCR assay. TCRdb stores this immuneACCESS table with in-frame sequences only. Part of the clones is absent; in the studies checked, under half of the shortfall reflects unresolved V genes, and no reason is known for the rest. The sample has 90,000 to 95,000 clones on record, about 90% of them singletons. The top ten hold 4.5% to 5.5% of the sample. The source material was CD4+ or CD8+ T cells sorted from blood, sampled in a trial of the OX40 agonist ivuxolimab. These receptors all stem from an adult with an advanced solid tumor such as melanoma, head and neck, liver or kidney cancer.

The rearrangement joins TRBV28 to TRBJ2-2; 10 bases align to TRBD2. This CDR3 contains 18 residues. Per the germline V gene, CDR1 is MDHEN and CDR2 is SYDVKM. With 4 bases clipped from V and 1 base from J, the junction kept 9 bases outside the gene matches. The CDR3 nucleotides read TGTGCCAGCAGTTCGATTAGCGGGAGGTCAAGGAACACCGGGGAGCTGTTTTTT. Translation: CASSSISGRSRNTGELFF. Full variable domain (rest looked up from reference TRBV28 and TRBJ2-2): DVKVTQSSRYLVKRTGEKVFLECVQDMDHENMFWYRQDPGLGLRLIYFSYDVKMKEKGDIPEGYSVSREKKERFSLILESASTNQTSMYLCASSSISGRSRNTGELFFGEGSRLTVL.

This chain connects TRBV29-1 to TRBJ1-2; TRBD1 aligns across 7 bases. The V gene end was trimmed by 3 bases and the J gene end by 4 bases; junction bases not matched to a gene: 8. CDR1 and CDR2 (germline): SQVTM, ANQGSEA. The CDR3 has 14 residues. The CDR3 DNA reads TGCAGCGTTGACGAGCTGGCAGGGGGCTATGGCTACACCTTC. It encodes CSVDELAGGYGYTF.

The gene calls are TRBV19 and TRBJ2-2; no reliable D call. Between the trimmed V and J ends, which lost 7 bases and 10 bases, there was a span of 10 bases. This CDR3 spans 11 amino acids. Germline values: CDR1 LNHDA, CDR2 SQIVND (reference sequence). The CDR3: CASTQRAELFF. CDR3 DNA sequence: TGTGCCAGTACCCAACGAGCGGAGCTGTTTTTT.

The chain carries TRBV30 and TRBJ2-7; no clear D gene. The CDR3 is made up of 15 amino acids. V was trimmed by 5 bases and J by 1 base, leaving 18 bases between them. Germline assignment: CDR1 GTSNPN and CDR2 SVGIG (reference sequence). The CDR3 region has the DNA TGTGCCTGGTGTATGGAAATAGAGAGGTCCTACGAGCAGTACGTC. Protein sequence: CAWCMEIERSYEQYV.

V and J are TRBV2 and TRBJ2-1; D remains unclear. Germline lookup yields CDR1 SNHLY and CDR2 FYNNEI. The CDR3 covers 16 residues. Trimming pared 2 bases from V and 0 bases from J, leaving 11 bases between. In DNA form, the CDR3 reads TGTGCCAGCAGTGAAATCGACGGTAGCTCCTACAATGAGCAGTTCTTC. Its translation is CASSEIDGSSYNEQFF.

The V and J genes are TRBV5-1 and TRBJ1-2; tentatively, D is TRBD1 (6 bases). With 0 bases removed from V and 4 bases from J, the gap between germline ends came to 13 bases. Germline V gene data show CDR1 as SGHRS and CDR2 as YFSETQ. The length of the CDR3 is 15 residues. The CDR3 coding sequence is TGCGCCAGCAGCTTGGCGGGGGCCACCTCCTATGGCTACACCTTC. Translating it yields CASSLAGATSYGYTF.

V gene TRBV9 combines with J gene TRBJ2-5; 13 bases are a match to TRBD2. Trimming removed 0 bases from V and 5 bases from J; junction bases left unmatched: 7. CDR1 and CDR2 (germline): SGDLS, YYNGEE. This CDR3 has 17 residues. The CDR3 loop reads CASSVAQLAGGPETQYF. The CDR3 DNA reads TGTGCCAGCAGCGTAGCCCAACTAGCGGGAGGGCCGGAGACCCAGTACTTC.

The chain recombines TRBV19 with TRBJ2-7, with 7 bases identical to TRBD2. The J segment lost 2 bases and the V segment lost 4 bases, leaving 11 bases of the junction unmatched. This CDR3 has 16 residues. Germline CDR1 reads LNHDA; CDR2 reads SQIVND (reference sequence). CDR3 in amino acids: CASSTVVSGPTYEQYF. CDR3 nucleotide sequence: TGTGCCAGTAGTACCGTTGTTAGCGGGCCGACCTACGAGCAGTACTTC.

The gene calls are TRBV28 and TRBJ2-5; D gene ambiguous. The germline gives CDR1 MDHEN, CDR2 SYDVKM. The CDR3 length is 13 residues. V was trimmed by 6 bases and J by 5 bases, leaving 13 bases between them. CDR3: CASSYGIAETQYF. The DNA for the CDR3 is TGTGCCAGCAGCTATGGGATAGCCGAGACCCAGTACTTC.

The chain joins TRBV18 to TRBJ1-1; weak D call: TRBD1 (5 bases). CDR1 KGHSH and CDR2 LQKENI come from the germline V gene. With 3 bases removed from V and 0 bases from J, the gap between germline ends came to 11 bases. The CDR3 is 15 residues long. This CDR3 reads CASSPKGLMNTEAFF. Here the CDR3 DNA reads TGTGCCAGCTCACCGAAGGGACTGATGAACACTGAAGCTTTCTTT.

The sample holds one count of this clone. The chain links TRBV9 to TRBJ2-2; 7 bases align to TRBD2. The CDR3 has 15 residues. V dropped 1 base and J dropped 6; count of bases not matched to a gene: 6. CDR1 and CDR2 from the germline V gene are SGDLS and YYNGEE. CDR3 sequence (DNA): TGTGCCAGCAGCGTACCGGGAGGAGGGGCCGGGGAGCTGTTTTTT. Amino acids: CASSVPGGGAGELFF.

This clone is medium-sized by share. This chain joins TRBV5-6 and TRBJ1-2; D not certain. This CDR3 has 12 amino acids. Deletions cut 3 bases from V and 3 bases from J, with 6 bases between. Looked up from germline, CDR1 is SGHDT and CDR2 is YYEEEE. CDR3 loop: CASSSQHYGYTF. Here the CDR3 DNA reads TGTGCCAGCAGCTCGCAGCACTATGGCTACACCTTC.

The chain links TRBV6-1 to TRBJ1-1; D gene unclear. Trimming pared 2 bases from V and 4 bases from J, leaving 8 bases between. Germline loops: CDR1 MNHNS, CDR2 SASEGT. The CDR3 extends over 13 amino acids. CDR3 DNA: TGTGCCAGCAGTGAACGAGAGGGCACTGAAGCTTTCTTT. Protein: CASSEREGTEAFF.

This chain links TRBV10-3 with TRBJ2-1; 12 bases match TRBD2. Germline V gives CDR1 ENHRY, CDR2 SYGVKD. This CDR3 is built from 14 residues. V lost 7 bases and J lost 7; bases outside the gene matches: 5. CDR3 nucleotide sequence: TGTGCCATCACACGACTAGCGGGAGAAAATGAGCAGTTCTTC. It specifies CAITRLAGENEQFF.

The chain joins TRBV18 to TRBJ1-1, with 7 bases aligning to TRBD1. Germline CDR1 KGHSH, CDR2 LQKENI. The V segment lost 5 bases and the J segment 4 bases; nucleotides outside the gene matches: 4. This CDR3 is 13 amino acids long. CDR3 loop: CASSTGVITEAFF. CDR3 coding DNA: TGTGCCAGCTCAACAGGGGTGATCACTGAAGCTTTCTTT.

The J gene is TRBJ2-3, the V gene TRBV5-1, with D tentatively TRBD1 or TRBD2 (5 bases each). The CDR3 totals 15 residues. Trimming took off 4 bases at V and 0 bases at J, with 12 bases between the two ends. CDR1 SGHRS and CDR2 YFSETQ come from the germline V gene. CDR3 loop: CASSPEGHSTDTQYF. As DNA, the CDR3 is TGCGCCAGCAGCCCCGAGGGGCACAGCACAGATACGCAGTATTTT.

This rearrangement joins TRBV10-3 to TRBJ1-1; a weak D match, TRBD1 (5 bases). The germline V gene has CDR1 ENHRY and CDR2 SYGVKD. The CDR3 loop spans 13 amino acids. V shed 6 bases and J shed 1 base, with 9 bases lying between them. Here the CDR3 DNA reads TGTGCCATCAGCTGGGACTCGAACACTGAAGCTTTCTTT. It specifies CAISWDSNTEAFF.

This rearrangement joins TRBV10-1 to TRBJ1-1, with TRBD1 matching 9 bases. The CDR3 covers 16 residues. Germline trimming cut 6 bases from V and 5 bases from J; bases unmatched to any gene: 13. The germline V gene has CDR1 WNHNN and CDR2 SYGVQD (reference sequence). CDR3 sequence: CASSALGTGKDTEAFF. The CDR3 nucleotides are TGCGCCAGCAGCGCCCTCGGGACAGGGAAGGATACTGAAGCTTTCTTT.

This clone showed up just once. The chain joins TRBV5-4 to TRBJ2-5; perhaps TRBD1 as D (5 bases). The CDR3 loop spans 16 amino acids. Germline assignment: CDR1 SGHNT and CDR2 YYREEE (reference sequence). The V end lost 2 bases, the J end lost 1 base, and 15 bases lay between the germline ends. The CDR3 is CASSFPGQYLQETQYF. The DNA for the CDR3 is TGTGCCAGCAGCTTTCCCGGACAATACCTCCAAGAGACCCAGTACTTC. The variable domain in full, with the rest retrieved from reference TRBV5-4 and TRBJ2-5, is ETGVTQSPTHLIKTRGQQVTLRCSSQSGHNTVSWYQQALGQGPQFIFQYYREEENGRGNFPPRFSGLQFPNYSSELNVNALELDDSALYLCASSFPGQYLQETQYFGPGTRLLVL.

The chain carries TRBV28 and TRBJ2-7; 7 positions agree with TRBD2. Germline V gene sequence: CDR1 MDHEN, CDR2 SYDVKM. This CDR3 is 14 amino acids long. Trimming at V came to 10 bases and at J to 3 bases, leaving 12 bases not matched to a gene. This CDR3 is CATRYSGQVYEQYF. DNA of the CDR3: TGTGCCACCCGATATAGCGGGCAAGTCTACGAGCAGTACTTC.